There are many counts of the clone carrying this T cell receptor beta chain. Antigen specificity is unknown. This specimen belongs to a study of T-cell reconstitution after alpha-beta-depleted transplantation in children. Whole-study findings and limits: Most T-cell counts and diversity one year after the transplant came from T cells that were newly produced.

Trimming at V came to 7 bases and at J to 2 bases, leaving 8 bases not matched to a gene. The germline CDR1 and CDR2 sequences are SNHLY and FYNNEI. This CDR3 is 16 amino acids long. The TCRbeta library incorporated unique molecular identifiers. TCRdb reanalysed the PCR reads using MiXCR and keeps one entry per CDR3 protein. The table includes 350,000 to 500,000 distinct CDR3 sequences, around two fifths detected once. The chain recombines TRBV2 with TRBJ2-5; 12 bases map to TRBD1. The sequence was collected from a girl aged 2 to 10 with aplastic anemia, due to receive a stem cell transplant. The specimen was PBMCs, collected before TCRalphabeta/CD19-depleted stem cell transplant. The CDR3 DNA reads TGTGCCAGCAAAAGGGACAGGGGGCGAGGGCAAGAGACCCAGTACTTC. Protein sequence: CASKRDRGRGQETQYF.